This TCR beta chain was found in a study of cytomegalovirus exposure and HLA in healthy donors. In germline, CDR1 is MRHNA, CDR2 SNTAGT. The V end was cut by 8 bases, the J end by 5 bases, with 9 bases between. The CDR3 has 12 residues. The PCR had 60 Vbeta and 13 Jbeta primers. Some clones are missing from TCRdb's copy, which holds only in-frame ones; the method was immunoSEQ multiplex PCR. The sample shows about 160,000 clones, roughly three quarters of them seen only once. The sequence came from a woman aged 40 to 50 in good health and CMV-seropositive. Specimen: PBMCs. The chain has TRBV6-4 and TRBJ2-2; the D is unclear. The CDR3 reads CASATRTGELFF. CDR3 nucleotides: TGTGCCAGCGCGACTCGAACCGGGGAGCTGTTTTTT.